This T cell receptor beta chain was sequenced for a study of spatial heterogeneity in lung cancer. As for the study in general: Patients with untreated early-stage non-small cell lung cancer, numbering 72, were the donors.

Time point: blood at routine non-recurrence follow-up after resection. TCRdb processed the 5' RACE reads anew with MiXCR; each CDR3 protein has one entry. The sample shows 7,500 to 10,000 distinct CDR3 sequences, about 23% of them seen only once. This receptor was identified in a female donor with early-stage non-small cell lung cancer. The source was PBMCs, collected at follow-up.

The chain's CDR3 is CSADRNTGELFF. CDR3 in DNA: TGCAGCGCCGACAGAAACACCGGGGAGCTGTTTTTT. The chain links TRBV29-1 to TRBJ2-2, with D possibly TRBD1 on 5 matching bases. The CDR3 is made up of 12 amino acids. V gave up 7 bases and J gave up 2 bases, with 8 bases separating them. Germline V CDR1 and CDR2: SQVTM, ANQGSEA.